The 21 T cell receptor beta chains reported below all come from one sample, sequenced in a study of beta chain features in type 1 diabetes. Overall study findings and caveats: In all four CD4+ subsets, TCRB CDR3 length was significantly, moderately reduced in type 1 diabetes.

Which antigens these TCRs recognize remains unknown. Isolated RNA was reverse transcribed in full, so expressed TCRB transcripts were sequenced. Sequencing used immunoSEQ multiplex PCR; TCRdb keeps in-frame clones, though not all of them. The data show around 140,000 clones, with approximately 13% seen just once and about 1.3% held by the top ten. The material sequenced was central memory CD4+ T cells from blood. The receptor set was obtained from a young man with type 1 diabetes.

This clone has just a few counts. The genes are TRBV28 and TRBJ1-2; TRBD1 matches at 7 bases. After removal of 6 bases from V and 4 bases from J, the junction contained 5 bases not matched to a gene. Germline V lookup: CDR1 MDHEN, CDR2 SYDVKM. The CDR3 extends over 13 amino acids. CDR3 nucleotide sequence: TGTGCCAGCAGGGGGGACAGATCCTATGGCTACACCTTC. It codes for CASRGDRSYGYTF.

This clone has more than one count but fewer than ten. The chain joins TRBV5-4 to TRBJ2-3; TRBD2 aligns across 11 bases. The CDR3 spans 18 residues. After removal of 1 base from V and 3 bases from J, the junction contained 10 bases not matched to a gene. CDR1 and CDR2 (germline): SGHNT, YYREEE (reference sequence). The DNA for the CDR3 is TGTGCCAGCAGCTTGCGGTCCTTGGCTAGCGGGGGGACAGATACGCAGTATTTT. The encoded protein is CASSLRSLASGGTDTQYF.

The chain carries TRBV15 and TRBJ2-2, with TRBD1 as a possible D gene (6 bases). The germline CDR1 and CDR2 sequences are LNHNV and YYDKDF (reference sequence). This CDR3 has 14 residues. V lost 5 bases, J lost 6 bases, and 13 bases lay in between. Here the CDR3 DNA reads TGTGCCACCAGCGACAACCAGGGGTCCGGGGAGCTGTTTTTT. This codes for CATSDNQGSGELFF.

This clone was detected only a few times. This chain links TRBV9 with TRBJ1-1, with 7 bases aligning to TRBD1. Germline CDR1 is SGDLS and CDR2 is YYNGEE. V shed 4 bases, J shed 5 bases, and the junction held 11 bases outside the gene matches. There are 15 residues in the CDR3. CDR3 nucleotides: TGTGCCAGCAGCCCTTCGCTCAGGGGGTTAACTGAAGCTTTCTTT. This translates into CASSPSLRGLTEAFF.

This chain uses TRBV5-1 with TRBJ2-3; no clear D gene. From germline, CDR1 is SGHRS and CDR2 YFSETQ. Between the trimmed V and J ends, which lost 2 bases and 2 bases, there was a span of 12 bases. This CDR3 has 15 amino acids. The CDR3, as DNA: TGCGCCAGCAGCTTCTCTCCAGGTTCCACAGATACGCAGTATTTT. Its translation: CASSFSPGSTDTQYF.

This clone came up a few times. The chain combines TRBV5-1 with TRBJ2-3, with D uncertain. Trimming took off 0 bases at V and 5 bases at J, with 13 bases between the two ends. In germline, CDR1 is SGHRS, CDR2 YFSETQ. The CDR3 has 15 residues. CDR3 protein: CASSLAGDTQDTQYF. The CDR3 region has the DNA TGCGCCAGCAGCTTGGCCGGTGATACCCAAGATACGCAGTATTTT.

J is TRBJ2-1 and V is TRBV4-2; TRBD1 agrees at 9 bases. With 4 bases clipped from V and 3 bases from J, the junction kept 7 bases outside the gene matches. The CDR3 length is 16 residues. CDR1 and CDR2 (germline): LGHNA, YNFKEQ. The DNA for the CDR3 is TGTGCCAGCAGCCGCATGGGACAGGGTGACTACAATGAGCAGTTCTTC. It encodes CASSRMGQGDYNEQFF.

The rearrangement links TRBV5-1 to TRBJ2-3; 10 nucleotides line up with TRBD1. Germline V gene data show CDR1 as SGHRS and CDR2 as YFSETQ. The V and J ends lost 4 bases and 1 base, in that order; junction bases with no gene match: 6. This CDR3 is built from 16 residues. The CDR3 nucleotides are TGCGCCAGCAGCGAAGGGACAGGGGCTGGCACAGATACGCAGTATTTT. It codes for CASSEGTGAGTDTQYF.

The chain combines TRBV19 with TRBJ1-2; a weak D match, TRBD1 (5 bases). The CDR3 totals 15 residues. V was pared by 10 bases and J by 8 bases, with 26 bases between. The germline CDR1 and CDR2 sequences are LNHDA and SQIVND (reference sequence). Written as DNA, the CDR3 is TGTGCCACTACGCCCGGAGGGGCCCCCTATAACGGCTACACCTTC. This sequence encodes CATTPGGAPYNGYTF.

The chain employs TRBV28 and TRBJ2-5; no firm D call. The CDR3 is 14 amino acids. Germline V gene sequence: CDR1 MDHEN, CDR2 SYDVKM. Trimming removed 5 bases at V and 2 bases at J, with 12 bases between. The CDR3, as DNA: TGTGCCAGCAGTCTGCCTGTCGGGCAAGAGACCCAGTACTTC. It codes for CASSLPVGQETQYF.

The chain joins TRBV7-9 to TRBJ1-6; the match to TRBD1 covers 8 bases. The V and J ends lost 1 base and 7 bases, in that order; junction bases with no gene match: 3. The CDR3 covers 15 residues. Germline loops: CDR1 SEHNR, CDR2 FQNEAQ (reference sequence). CDR3 protein: CASSLETGGNSPLHF. Here the CDR3 DNA reads TGTGCCAGCAGCTTAGAAACAGGGGGGAATTCACCCCTCCACTTT.

This clone was picked up a small number of times. This sequence joins TRBV5-1 and TRBJ2-7, with 8 nucleotides matching TRBD1. CDR3 length equals 15 residues. The germline CDR1 and CDR2 sequences are SGHRS and YFSETQ. Trimming removed 3 bases from V and 4 bases from J; junction bases left unmatched: 9. CDR3 DNA: TGCGCCAGCAGCTCCCGACAGGGGAATCGGTACGAGCAGTACTTC. It specifies CASSSRQGNRYEQYF.

The rearrangement uses TRBV27 and TRBJ2-7; D is unclear. Trimming cost V 3 bases and J 0 bases, with 18 bases left between them. There are 17 residues in the CDR3. CDR1 is MNHEY and CDR2 is SMNVEV in the germline V gene (reference sequence). CDR3 amino acids: CASSFPWKWTSSYEQYF. CDR3 bases: TGTGCCAGCAGTTTCCCCTGGAAGTGGACCAGCTCCTACGAGCAGTACTTC.

V gene TRBV27 combines with J gene TRBJ1-5, with 8 bases aligning to TRBD1. Germline V lookup: CDR1 MNHEY, CDR2 SMNVEV (reference sequence). The CDR3 has 18 residues. Trimming took 3 bases from V and 5 from J; bases not matched to a gene: 15. The CDR3 reads CASSLSQTGVGDDQPQHF. In DNA, the CDR3 is TGTGCCAGCAGTTTGTCCCAGACAGGGGTCGGGGACGATCAGCCCCAGCATTTT.

This clone came up once. The chain is built from TRBV4-1 and TRBJ1-3; D may be TRBD1 (5 bases). The CDR3 consists of 16 residues. Trimming pared 0 bases from V and 0 bases from J, leaving 9 bases between. Germline V CDR1 and CDR2: MGHRA, YSYEKL. The CDR3 spells CASSQDAGLSGNTIYF. CDR3 nucleotide sequence: TGCGCCAGCAGCCAAGACGCAGGGCTCTCTGGAAACACCATATATTTT.

This clone has a handful of counts. The same CDR3 also results from other DNA sequences found in this sample. V and J are TRBV30 and TRBJ1-1; no firm D call. The V gene's germline CDR1 is GTSNPN and CDR2 SVGIG (reference sequence). This CDR3 has 15 amino acids. V shed 0 bases and J shed 1 base, with 12 bases lying between them. The CDR3 loop reads CAWSVQRVRNTEAFF. The CDR3 region has the DNA TGTGCCTGGAGTGTTCAGAGGGTTCGGAACACTGAAGCTTTCTTT.

The rearrangement uses TRBV7-4 and TRBJ1-5; 8 bases map to TRBD1. V lost 2 bases, J lost 6 bases, and 15 bases stayed unmatched. Germline-derived CDR1 and CDR2 are SGHVT and SQSDAQ. The CDR3 has 18 residues. The CDR3 loop is CASSLILGGQGWGQPQHF. In DNA, the CDR3 is TGTGCCAGCAGCTTAATCTTGGGCGGACAGGGTTGGGGTCAGCCCCAGCATTTT.

This clone turned up a few times. This chain uses TRBV7-6 with TRBJ2-7; D gene unclear. Germline V gene lookup returns CDR1 SGHVS and CDR2 FNYEAQ. The V gene lost 8 bases and the J gene lost 0 bases, with 14 bases spanning the gap. There are 14 residues in the CDR3. The CDR3 region has the DNA TGTGCCAGCCGCCTTTCGGAAGGCTCCTACGAGCAGTACTTC. Protein product: CASRLSEGSYEQYF.

This clone has more than one count but fewer than ten. The chain has TRBV30 and TRBJ1-1; D remains ambiguous. The CDR3 extends over 15 amino acids. Germline lookup yields CDR1 GTSNPN and CDR2 SVGIG (reference sequence). Trimming removed 3 bases at V and 4 bases at J, with 18 bases between. The CDR3 loop reads CAWRGISGVGTEAFF. The CDR3 bases are TGTGCCTGGAGAGGGATATCGGGCGTTGGCACTGAAGCTTTCTTT.

The V call is TRBV29-1, the J call TRBJ1-2; D gene unclear. Trimming removed 4 bases at V and 1 base at J, with 4 bases between. Germline CDR1 reads SQVTM; CDR2 reads ANQGSEA. The length of the CDR3 is 11 residues. The CDR3 DNA is TGCAGCGTTGGCAGTAACTATGGCTACACCTTC. This sequence encodes CSVGSNYGYTF.

The rearrangement joins TRBV6-5 to TRBJ1-3; D unresolved. The CDR3 spans 12 residues. Looked up from germline, CDR1 is MNHEY and CDR2 is SVGAGI. Trimming took 8 bases from V and 2 from J, leaving 7 bases between them. CDR3 sequence (DNA): TGTGCCAGCTCAGAGCCTGGAAACACCATATATTTT. As protein: CASSEPGNTIYF.